Below, 22 T cell receptor beta chains from the same sample are listed, as sequenced in a study of T cell responses to AZD1222 COVID-19 vaccine. The table came from immunoSEQ multiplex PCR; TCRdb's copy has only in-frame clones and leaves some out. Of 150,000 to 180,000 clones detected, around 90% appear once; the ten largest clones hold approximately 20%. The sample was peripheral blood, taken on day 0 of AZD1222 vaccination. The receptor set was obtained from an adult in good health.

The rearrangement links TRBV4-2 to TRBJ2-2, with 8 bases lining up with TRBD2. The ends lost 3 bases at V and 3 bases at J; junction bases unmatched: 6. The CDR3 has 16 residues. CDR1 and CDR2 from the germline V gene are LGHNA and YNFKEQ. CDR3 sequence (DNA): TGTGCCAGCAGCCAGCAAGCGGGAGCCGACACCGGGGAGCTGTTTTTT. The encoded protein is CASSQQAGADTGELFF.

This chain links TRBV27 with TRBJ1-5; TRBD1 matches at 9 bases. Germline CDR1 MNHEY, CDR2 SMNVEV (reference sequence). The J segment lost 7 bases and the V segment lost 5 bases, leaving 18 bases of the junction unmatched. The CDR3 is made up of 18 amino acids. For the CDR3, the DNA is TGTGCCAGCAGTCCCGGCCCCCTTGGACAGGGGAGTGGGCAGCCCCAGCATTTT. This encodes CASSPGPLGQGSGQPQHF.

The chain recombines TRBV2 with TRBJ2-2; the D gene is possibly TRBD1 (6 bases). The germline CDR1 and CDR2 sequences are SNHLY and FYNNEI. The CDR3 contains 14 residues. Trimming removed 11 bases from V and 3 bases from J, with 16 bases in between. This chain's CDR3 is CAGGLKKDTGELFF. The CDR3 nucleotides are TGTGCCGGGGGCCTCAAGAAAGACACCGGGGAGCTGTTTTTT.

The genes are TRBV21-1 and TRBJ2-1; TRBD1, the table's D call, lacks a check against the DNA. TRBV21-1 is shown as a pseudogene. This CDR3 spans 16 amino acids. The CDR3 DNA sequence: TGTGCCAGCAGCCCCCCGCGGGACAGGGCCTACAATGAGCAGTTCTTC. This translates into CASSPPRDRAYNEQFF.

The chain couples TRBV6-5 to TRBJ1-6; 11 bases line up with TRBD1. CDR3 length equals 16 residues. Germline V gene lookup returns CDR1 MNHEY and CDR2 SVGAGI. V dropped 1 base and J dropped 10; count of bases not matched to a gene: 6. CDR3 nucleotide sequence: TGTGCCAGCAGTTACTTGGGACAGGGGGTAAAATCACCCCTCCACTTT. Translating gives CASSYLGQGVKSPLHF.

The J gene is TRBJ2-1, the V gene TRBV6-5; TRBD1 might be the D (5 bases). There are 13 residues in the CDR3. Germline V CDR1 and CDR2: MNHEY, SVGAGI. V lost 10 bases and J lost 5, with 15 bases in between. The CDR3 DNA is TGTGCCACATCCAGGGTAGAACACAATGAGCAGTTCTTC. The encoded protein is CATSRVEHNEQFF.

The chain has TRBV11-3 and TRBJ1-3; D may be TRBD1 (6 bases). With 3 bases removed from V and 4 bases from J, the gap between germline ends came to 10 bases. The germline CDR1 and CDR2 sequences are SGHNT and YENEEA. The CDR3 length is 14 residues. The CDR3: CASSLGGRGNTIYF. CDR3 DNA sequence: TGTGCCAGCAGCTTGGGGGGGCGAGGAAACACCATATATTTT.

This clone was counted a few times. The chain employs TRBV6-6 and TRBJ2-4, with D possibly being TRBD2 (7 bases). This CDR3 spans 17 amino acids. Germline V gives CDR1 MNHNY, CDR2 SVGAGI (reference sequence). V lost 8 bases and J lost 5, with 25 bases in between. CDR3 in amino acids: CASRHGLLRGGENIQYF. The CDR3 DNA follows: TGTGCCAGCCGTCACGGACTCCTAAGGGGGGGGGAAAACATTCAGTACTTC.

The rearrangement uses TRBV10-3 and TRBJ2-2, with 7 bases identical to TRBD2. The CDR3 is 14 residues long. CDR1 and CDR2 (germline): ENHRY, SYGVKD. Losses at the gene ends were 6 bases for V and 4 bases for J; bases not matched to a gene: 5. The chain's CDR3 is CAIRSLATTGELFF. CDR3 DNA sequence: TGTGCCATCAGGTCACTAGCGACCACCGGGGAGCTGTTTTTT.

The chain joins TRBV5-1 to TRBJ1-6; 7 nucleotides match TRBD1. CDR1 is SGHRS and CDR2 is YFSETQ in the germline V gene. The CDR3 sequence is 17 residues long. V lost 0 bases to trimming and J lost 5 bases; unmatched junction nucleotides: 8. As DNA, the CDR3 is TGCGCCAGCAGCTTGGAGGGGGCAGGGTCGAATAATTCACCCCTCCACTTT. Residues: CASSLEGAGSNNSPLHF.

This sequence joins TRBV11-2 and TRBJ2-4, with a weak D call TRBD2 (7 bases). The CDR3 has 17 amino acids. The ends were cut back, 5 bases at V and 0 bases at J, with 17 bases in the middle. Germline CDR1 is SGHAT and CDR2 is FQNNGV. The CDR3 DNA follows: TGTGCCAGCAGCCTGGAGGGGGGGCTACTAGCCAAAAACATTCAGTACTTC. Translating it yields CASSLEGGLLAKNIQYF.

The CDR3: CASSDRGQDTEAFF. The CDR3 bases are TGTGCCAGCAGTGACAGGGGGCAAGACACTGAAGCTTTCTTT. This chain joins TRBV27 and TRBJ1-1; 10 bases are shared with TRBD1. The V and J ends lost 5 bases and 3 bases, in that order; junction bases with no gene match: 3. The V gene's germline CDR1 is MNHEY and CDR2 SMNVEV (reference sequence). The CDR3 covers 14 residues.

This clone was picked up one time. The chain uses TRBV18 and TRBJ2-2, with D unclear. Trimming removed 3 bases from V and 1 base from J, with 0 bases in between. The CDR3 is made up of 12 amino acids. Looked up from germline, CDR1 is KGHSH and CDR2 is LQKENI. The CDR3, as DNA: TGTGCCAGCTCACCGAACACCGGGGAGCTGTTTTTT. Translated: CASSPNTGELFF.

J is TRBJ2-1 and V is TRBV4-3; 9 bases are a match to TRBD1. The CDR3 sequence is 15 residues long. Germline CDR1 LGHNA, CDR2 YSLEER. Germline trimming cut 4 bases from V and 6 bases from J; bases unmatched to any gene: 7. The CDR3 region has the DNA TGCGCCAGCAGCCGAGCCGGACAGGGGACCAATGAGCAGTTCTTC. Translation: CASSRAGQGTNEQFF.

The DNA of the CDR3 is TGTGCCAGCAGTTTATGGCGGACAGGGAACACTGAAGCTTTCTTT. Protein sequence: CASSLWRTGNTEAFF. This chain uses TRBV28 with TRBJ1-1, with TRBD1 matching over 7 bases. V shed 0 bases and J 1 base; nucleotides not matched to a gene: 2. The V gene's germline CDR1 is MDHEN and CDR2 SYDVKM. The length of the CDR3 is 15 residues.

The chain links TRBV7-8 to TRBJ1-2; D unclear. V lost 5 bases and J 6 bases, leaving 19 bases between the germline ends. The CDR3 runs to 15 residues. The V gene's germline CDR1 is SGHVS and CDR2 FQNEAQ. The CDR3 spells CASSPRGGEGNGYTF. The CDR3 region has the DNA TGTGCCAGCAGCCCCCGTGGCGGGGAAGGAAATGGCTACACCTTC.

This clone was detected once. The chain has TRBV27 and TRBJ2-7; maybe TRBD2 (6 bases). Trimming stripped 4 bases from V and 0 bases from J, with 13 bases between. Germline CDR1 reads MNHEY; CDR2 reads SMNVEV (reference sequence). This CDR3 has 15 amino acids. CDR3 nucleotide sequence: TGTGCCAGCAGTTCACCGGGGAGGACCTCCTACGAGCAGTACTTC. Translated: CASSSPGRTSYEQYF.

This clone has a handful of counts. The J gene is TRBJ1-1, the V gene TRBV12-3 or TRBV12-4, with D unclear. The CDR3 runs to 12 residues. V gave up 7 bases and J gave up 11 bases, with 17 bases separating them. The CDR3 nucleotides read TGTGCCAGCACTAAGGGTACCGGTTGGGCTTTCTTT. It yields the protein CASTKGTGWAFF.

The rearrangement links TRBV5-1 to TRBJ1-3; the D gene is possibly TRBD1 (6 bases). The V and J ends lost 5 bases and 5 bases respectively, with 14 bases between them. The CDR3 consists of 14 residues. The germline V gene has CDR1 SGHRS and CDR2 YFSETQ. CDR3 nucleotide sequence: TGCGCCAGCAGTCCGAACACAGGGAGAAACACCATATATTTT. Protein product: CASSPNTGRNTIYF.

A few counts support this clone. The gene calls are TRBV3-1 (or the pseudogene TRBV3-2) and TRBJ2-1; 13 bases line up with TRBD2. V lost 4 bases to trimming and J lost 6 bases; unmatched junction nucleotides: 12. The germline CDR1 and CDR2 sequences are LGHDT and YNNKEL (reference sequence). There are 18 residues in the CDR3. Written as DNA, the CDR3 is TGTGCCAGCAGCCTCGCTAGGACTAGCGGGAGACTTATCAATGAGCAGTTCTTC. Amino acids: CASSLARTSGRLINEQFF.

V gene TRBV6-5 combines with J gene TRBJ2-1; TRBD2 matches 10 bases. CDR3 size: 15 residues. The J segment lost 4 bases and the V segment lost 10 bases, leaving 10 bases of the junction unmatched. Germline CDR1 MNHEY, CDR2 SVGAGI. This CDR3 reads CATNVQREGYNEQFF. DNA of the CDR3: TGTGCCACCAACGTCCAGCGGGAGGGGTACAATGAGCAGTTCTTC.

The chain employs TRBV5-1 and TRBJ2-7, with TRBD1 matching over 10 bases. V was pared by 0 bases and J by 6 bases, with 6 bases of the junction left unmatched. CDR3 length: 15 residues. Germline V gene lookup returns CDR1 SGHRS and CDR2 YFSETQ. CDR3 sequence (DNA): TGCGCCAGCAGCTTGGGACAGGGGGCGCATTCCGAGCAGTACTTC. It encodes CASSLGQGAHSEQYF.